The text below deals with one T cell receptor beta chain. This entry comes from a study of blood T cell repertoires in COVID-19. Methods used by the authors: Amplified reference gene primers provided the basis for estimating nucleated cell counts. Some clones are missing from TCRdb's copy, which holds only in-frame ones; the method was immunoSEQ multiplex PCR. V, J and clone size are taken as reported in that table, and D and trimming were inferred from the DNA itself. The table has a few hundred thousand clones, roughly 86% seen once. Germline values: CDR1 LNHDA, CDR2 SQIVND (reference sequence). This CDR3 is 15 amino acids long. Trimming took off 4 bases at V and 6 bases at J, with 16 bases between the two ends. Seattle patient enrollment occurred during active infection, with longitudinal follow-up thereafter.

Sequenced material: peripheral blood. V is TRBV19 and J is TRBJ1-5; no clear D gene. The sequence came from a woman in her 30s with COVID-19, enrolled during active disease. The CDR3 DNA reads as TGTGCCAGTAGTAGTCGCGGAGCGCTGGGTCAGCCCCAGCATTTT. This sequence encodes CASSSRGALGQPQHF.